The subject of this entry is one T cell receptor beta chain. Germline trimming cut 2 bases from V and 4 bases from J; bases unmatched to any gene: 4. The CDR3 is 16 residues long. Germline lookup yields CDR1 SNHLY and CDR2 FYNNEI. This entry is derived from a study of blood T cell repertoires in COVID-19. Study details: Collection of acute and convalescent COVID-19 samples took place in the United States, Italy and Spain. The cDNA or gDNA used as material had been derived from T cells, B-cell-depleted T cells, or PBMCs.

How the authors handled the data: Amplification with reference gene primers provided the estimates of nucleated cell counts. Produced via immunoSEQ multiplex PCR; TCRdb's table is partial and in-frame only. V, J and clone size were drawn from that table, and D and trimming were deduced from the DNA. This sample has some 17,000 clones; about 90% occur once, and the top ten carry around 17%. The chain combines TRBV2 with TRBJ2-2; 10 nucleotides agree with TRBD1. Material for sequencing was peripheral blood. This sequence was found in a man aged 50 or older with active COVID-19. CDR3 sequence: CASSEPDRGVTGELFF. The CDR3 DNA follows: TGTGCCAGCAGTGAACCGGACAGGGGGGTCACCGGGGAGCTGTTTTTT.